Sequencing of this TCR beta chain was carried out in a study of blood T cell repertoires in COVID-19. On the study more broadly: The United States, Italy and Spain were the sources of the acute and convalescent COVID-19 samples. PBMCs, B-cell-depleted T cells, or T cells were the source of the cDNA or gDNA that made up the material.

In the study's own analysis: Scientists estimated how many nucleated cells there were by amplifying reference gene primers. Sequenced by immunoSEQ multiplex PCR; TCRdb stores in-frame clones only, minus some. V and J calls and clone size are those listed in that table; D and trimming were worked out from the DNA. The table records 85,000 to 100,000 clones, 88% of them present only once. Unmatched junction bases numbered 8, after V lost 4 bases and J lost 4 bases. CDR1 and CDR2 from the germline V gene are SGHAT and FQNNGV. This CDR3 is 15 amino acids long. The chain uses TRBV11-2 and TRBJ2-5, with TRBD2 matching over 8 bases. Sequenced material: peripheral blood. The sequence was collected from a middle-aged man with COVID-19, enrolled during active disease. CDR3 sequence: CASSSYGLAGETQYF. For the CDR3, the DNA is TGTGCCAGCAGCTCATATGGACTAGCTGGAGAGACCCAGTACTTC.